The source of this TCR beta chain is a study of cytomegalovirus exposure and HLA in healthy donors. Study at large: Assignment to the Caucasian-associated ancestry cluster applied to around 82% of the 300 to 500 genotyped donors. Broader study findings: Excluded: some indistinguishable V segments such as TRBV6-2 and TRBV6-3. Both high specificity and high sensitivity reportedly marked the classifier's diagnosis of cytomegalovirus status. Donors belonging to an Asian-associated ancestry cluster reportedly showed fewer N-insertions in productive TCRs than the roughly 670-donor mean, according to what a later analysis found.

PCR used 60 Vbeta primers and 13 Jbeta primers. This table comes from immunoSEQ multiplex PCR, and its TCRdb copy is limited to in-frame clones, with some not included. The repertoire holds some 190,000 clones, with 60% to 85% as singletons. CDR3 size: 14 residues. Per the germline V gene, CDR1 is SGHNT and CDR2 is YYREEE (reference sequence). With 4 bases clipped from V and 3 bases from J, the junction kept 3 bases outside the gene matches. This clone came up a few times. The antigen remains unidentified. The sequence came from a woman younger than 35 in good health and CMV-seronegative. Material: PBMCs. The chain uses TRBV5-4 and TRBJ2-7; 11 bases agree with TRBD1. The CDR3 loop is CASSAGTGGYEQYF. CDR3 sequence (DNA): TGTGCCAGCAGCGCCGGGACAGGGGGCTACGAGCAGTACTTC.